This is a list of T cell receptor beta chains from one sample in a study of shared clonotypes between healthy human individuals. TCRdb's copy holds only in-frame clones and misses some; the assay was immunoSEQ multiplex PCR. The top ten clones hold nearly 25% of a sample with hundreds of thousands of clones, 85% to 95% of them seen once. The sample was naive CD8+ T cells sorted from blood. Every receptor here comes from a man under 40 in good health. Both conserved end residues are part of each CDR3. A D gene is named only where the DNA matches it firmly. For some rows the clone size is stated as once, few or many, or as a class when expanded; others skip it.

j_gene	abundance	d_gene	v_gene	CDR3nt	CDR3aa
TRBJ1-5	NA	NA	TRBV9	TGTGCCAGCAGCGTAGGAGGCACAGGGCAGCCCCAGCATTTT	CASSVGGTGQPQHF
TRBJ2-4	NA	TRBD2	TRBV5-4	TGTGCCAGCAGCTTGGGGGCTAGCGGGAGAGCGGACATTCAGTACTTC	CASSLGASGRADIQYF
TRBJ1-2	NA	NA	TRBV5-6	TGTGCCAGCAGCTTGGACGGTGGCAGTTTAAACTATGGCTACACCTTC	CASSLDGGSLNYGYTF
TRBJ2-7	NA	NA	TRBV4-3	TGCGCCAGCAGCCAAGATGTGGGTTCCTACGAGCAGTACTTC	CASSQDVGSYEQYF
TRBJ2-7	NA	TRBD1	TRBV2	TGTGCCAGCAACAGGGGAAGGGACTACGAGCAGTACTTC	CASNRGRDYEQYF
TRBJ2-1	NA	TRBD2	TRBV7-7	TGTGCTAGCAGCTCGGGACTAGCGTCCTACAATGAGCAGTTCTTC	CASSSGLASYNEQFF
TRBJ1-2	once	NA	TRBV11-2	TGTGCCAGCAGCACACAGACAGGCCCACTTGGCTACACCTTC	CASSTQTGPLGYTF
TRBJ2-5	once	NA	TRBV7-9	TGTGCCAGCAGAACGGGAGTTGCGGAGACCCAGTACTTC	CASRTGVAETQYF
TRBJ2-7	NA	NA	TRBV5-1	TGCGCCAGCAGCTTGACAGCCGCCGCGTTGTTTGAGCAGTACTTC	CASSLTAAALFEQYF
TRBJ2-7	NA	TRBD2	TRBV29-1	TGCAGCGTAACCGGGGCCAAACTAGCGGAGGGCTACGAGCAGTACTTC	CSVTGAKLAEGYEQYF
TRBJ2-7	NA	NA	TRBV7-9	TGTGCCAGCAGCTTAGGGTACAGAAGCTACGAGCAGTACTTC	CASSLGYRSYEQYF
TRBJ2-2	NA	NA	TRBV4-1	TGCGCCAGCAGCCAAGAAAGAATCGACACCGGGGAGCTGTTTTTT	CASSQERIDTGELFF
TRBJ1-5	once	NA	TRBV27	TGTGCCAGCGGATATAGCAATCAGCCCCAGCATTTT	CASGYSNQPQHF
TRBJ2-4	NA	TRBD2	TRBV29-1	TGCAGCGTTGACGGGCTAGCGGCGGGTCAGGAACGCATTCAGTACTTC	CSVDGLAAGQERIQYF
TRBJ2-3	NA	NA	TRBV27	TGTGCCAGCGTTGATATTGGCCGATTCACAGATACGCAGTATTTT	CASVDIGRFTDTQYF
TRBJ2-5	NA	TRBD1	TRBV9	TGTGCCAGCAGCGGGACAGGGGGCCGGGAGACCCAGTACTTC	CASSGTGGRETQYF
TRBJ2-7	NA	NA	TRBV13	TGTGCCAGCAGCTCCAGGGAAGGGACACACGAGCAGTACTTC	CASSSREGTHEQYF
TRBJ2-7	NA	NA	TRBV6-1	TGTGCCAGCATTCCCCAGGCGGGTACCTACGAGCAGTACTTC	CASIPQAGTYEQYF
TRBJ2-4	NA	NA	TRBV18	TGTGCCAGCTCACCCCAGGTGGAGTATCTAGCCAAAAACATTCAGTACTTC	CASSPQVEYLAKNIQYF
TRBJ2-6	NA	NA	TRBV27	TGTGCCAGCCGCCTATTGTCTGGGGCCAACGTCCTGACTTTC	CASRLLSGANVLTF
TRBJ1-2	many	NA	TRBV6-1	TGTGCCAGCAGTGAATTCCCGGGGCCCTATGGCTACACCTTC	CASSEFPGPYGYTF
TRBJ2-1	NA	TRBD2	TRBV10-3	TGTGCCACCCTAAAACCTAATAGCGGGAGGGCGAGGAATGAGCAGTTCTTC	CATLKPNSGRARNEQFF
TRBJ2-1	NA	NA	TRBV9	TGTGCCAGCAGCGTAGGGCAGGGTGAAGACAATGAGCAGTTCTTC	CASSVGQGEDNEQFF
TRBJ2-4	NA	NA	TRBV6-6	TGTGCCAGCAGTAAGGGGGAGTCCCTCATTCAGTACTTC	CASSKGESLIQYF
TRBJ2-7	few	NA	TRBV27	TGTGCCAGCAGGGGCCGACCCTACGAGCAGTACTTC	CASRGRPYEQYF
TRBJ1-3	NA	NA	TRBV7-9	TGTGCCAGCAGCCCCCGGACTAGCGGAAACACCATATATTTT	CASSPRTSGNTIYF
TRBJ2-1	once	TRBD2	TRBV29-1	TGCAGCGTTGAGAGCGGGAGGTTGACCGATGAGCAGTTCTTC	CSVESGRLTDEQFF
TRBJ2-7	NA	NA	TRBV5-6	TGTGCCAGCAGCTCGGGGCTAGCCGAGCAGTACTTC	CASSSGLAEQYF
TRBJ2-2	few	NA	TRBV9	TGTGCCAGCAGCGTAGGACAGAACACCGGGGAGCTGTTTTTT	CASSVGQNTGELFF
TRBJ1-4	NA	NA	TRBV6-1	TGTGCCACCGGGAGTTCAACTAATGAAAAACTGTTTTTT	CATGSSTNEKLFF
TRBJ1-1	NA	NA	TRBV5-1	TGCGCCAGCAGCATGGGCCCTGAGATGAACACTGAAGCTTTCTTT	CASSMGPEMNTEAFF
TRBJ2-7	NA	NA	TRBV27	TGTGCCAGCAGTTTGACCCTAGTGAGCCCCGAGCAGTACTTC	CASSLTLVSPEQYF
TRBJ2-3	NA	TRBD2	TRBV7-8	TGTGCCACCTGGGGACTAGCGGGAGGGGATACGCAGTATTTT	CATWGLAGGDTQYF
TRBJ2-3	NA	TRBD2	TRBV5-4	TGTGCCAGCAGCCCCGACGGACTAGCGGGAGGGGATACGCAGTATTTT	CASSPDGLAGGDTQYF
TRBJ2-7	NA	TRBD2	TRBV19	TGTGCCAGTTCATCTAGCGGGAGCTCCTACGAGCAGTACTTC	CASSSSGSSYEQYF
TRBJ2-1	many	TRBD1	TRBV11-2	TGTGCCAGCAGCTTATACCGGGACAGAATCTACAATGAGCAGTTCTTC	CASSLYRDRIYNEQFF
TRBJ2-1	NA	NA	TRBV14	TGTGCCAGCAGCCAAGACGGGTCAGGGGGGTTATACAATGAGCAGTTCTTC	CASSQDGSGGLYNEQFF
TRBJ2-7	NA	NA	TRBV27	TGTGCCAGCAGTCCGGAGGTCTTCGAGCAGTACTTC	CASSPEVFEQYF
TRBJ2-7	once	TRBD1	TRBV30	TGTGCCTGGAGTGAAGGGGACAGGGGGCTTCACGAGCAGTACTTC	CAWSEGDRGLHEQYF
TRBJ2-1	NA	TRBD2	TRBV5-1	TGCGCCAGCAGCTCCGGCGGCGGGAGGGCACCAAGCTCCTACAATGAGCAGTTCTTC	CASSSGGGRAPSSYNEQFF
TRBJ1-1	NA	NA	TRBV4-1	TGCGCCAGCAGCCAGGTGGGGTCAGGGATGAACACTGAAGCTTTCTTT	CASSQVGSGMNTEAFF
TRBJ2-3	NA	NA	TRBV9	TGTGCCAGCAGCGTAGAGGGCAGGTGGGGTCGCACAGATACGCAGTATTTT	CASSVEGRWGRTDTQYF
TRBJ2-7	NA	TRBD1	TRBV29-1	TGCAGCGTTGTAAAACAGGGGGCGCACGAGCAGTACTTC	CSVVKQGAHEQYF
TRBJ2-7	NA	NA	TRBV29-1	TGCAGCGTAGAAATAAACAGGAGCTCCTACGAGCAGTACTTC	CSVEINRSSYEQYF
TRBJ2-7	NA	TRBD1	TRBV4-1	TGCGCCAGCAGCCAAGGGACAGGGAGCTCCTACGAGCAGTACTTC	CASSQGTGSSYEQYF
TRBJ2-5	NA	TRBD1	TRBV12-5	TGTGCTAGTGGTTTGACCGGGACAGGAGGCGAGACCCAGTACTTC	CASGLTGTGGETQYF
TRBJ2-7	NA	NA	TRBV29-1	TGCAGCGTCCTGAAAGGGGGGGTGAGCTCCTACGAGCAGTACTTC	CSVLKGGVSSYEQYF
TRBJ2-7	once	TRBD2	TRBV27	TGTGCCAGCAGTTTATCGGGGGGGATTGGGAATCCCTACGAGCAGTACTTC	CASSLSGGIGNPYEQYF
TRBJ2-7	NA	NA	TRBV7-9	TGTGCCAGCAGCTTTCCCGGGGATGGTTTAGGGTACGAGCAGTACTTC	CASSFPGDGLGYEQYF